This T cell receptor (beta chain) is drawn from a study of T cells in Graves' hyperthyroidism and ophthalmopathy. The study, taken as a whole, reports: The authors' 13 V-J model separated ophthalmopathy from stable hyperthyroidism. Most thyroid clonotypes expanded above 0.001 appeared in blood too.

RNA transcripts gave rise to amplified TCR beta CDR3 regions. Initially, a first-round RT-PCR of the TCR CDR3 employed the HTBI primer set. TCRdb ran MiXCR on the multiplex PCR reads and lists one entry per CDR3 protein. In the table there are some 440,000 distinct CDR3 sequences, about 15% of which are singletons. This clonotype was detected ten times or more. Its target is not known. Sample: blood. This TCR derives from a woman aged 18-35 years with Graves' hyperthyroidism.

CDR3 region: CSARTSGDYNEQFF. The DNA of the CDR3 is TGCAGTGCTAGGACTAGCGGGGATTACAATGAGCAGTTCTTC. The rearrangement links TRBV20-1 to TRBJ2-1, with 11 nucleotides matching TRBD2. Losses at the gene ends were 3 bases for V and 4 bases for J; bases not matched to a gene: 2. Germline CDR1 and CDR2: DFQATT and SNEGSKA (reference sequence). CDR3 size: 14 residues.